This entry concerns a single T cell receptor beta chain. The antigen is not known. The data belong to a study of somatic mutations in cytotoxic T cells in rheumatoid arthritis. Whole-study findings and limits: For about an eighth of the 65 patients, a single CD8+ clone accounted for more than 20% of CD8+ cells.

In the original workflow: Matches to published virus-specific TCRB sequences were rare among patient CD8+ clones larger than 1%. Generated by immunoSEQ multiplex PCR, the TCRdb table keeps only in-frame clones and is missing some. V and J calls and clone size are given by that table; D and trimming were obtained from the DNA. The sample carries approximately 5,300 clones, around nine tenths recorded once. This CDR3 is 13 amino acids long. Germline loops: CDR1 SGDLS, CDR2 YYNGEE. Trimming pared 3 bases from V and 4 bases from J, leaving 11 bases between. The chain has TRBV9 and TRBJ2-7; possible D gene TRBD2, 6 bases. What was sequenced was CD8+ T cells sorted from blood. This TCR was sampled from a woman in her forties or fifties with rheumatoid arthritis. The CDR3 region is CASSGGDFYEQYF. The CDR3 DNA follows: TGTGCCAGCAGCGGCGGGGACTTTTACGAGCAGTACTTC.